This TCR beta chain was documented in a study of shared clonotypes between healthy human individuals. On this clone: Its antigen is as yet unknown.

Trimming stripped 5 bases from V and 0 bases from J, with 11 bases between. The V gene's germline CDR1 is PRHDT and CDR2 FYEKMQ (reference sequence). The CDR3 covers 15 residues. Naive CD8 cells lacked CD45RO and underwent positive selection for CCR7, leaving out terminally differentiated effector memory CD45RA+ cells. The assay was immunoSEQ multiplex PCR, and TCRdb's table has in-frame clones only and misses some. The data hold about 2 million clones, with less than 95% observed a single time. Overall study results and limits: The study drew on few donors, limiting represented genetic and exposure-history diversity. Naive subsets usually exceeded memory subsets in estimated richness. In contrast to clonotypes shared by all four donors, non-shared clonotypes had lower generation probabilities.

The chain is built from TRBV13 and TRBJ2-1; D gene unclear. The sequenced sample consisted of naive CD8+ T cells sorted from blood. The TCR was taken from a man aged 18 to 30 in good health. The CDR3 region has the DNA TGTGCCAGCAGCACACACGAATACTCCTACAATGAGCAGTTCTTC. Translating gives CASSTHEYSYNEQFF.